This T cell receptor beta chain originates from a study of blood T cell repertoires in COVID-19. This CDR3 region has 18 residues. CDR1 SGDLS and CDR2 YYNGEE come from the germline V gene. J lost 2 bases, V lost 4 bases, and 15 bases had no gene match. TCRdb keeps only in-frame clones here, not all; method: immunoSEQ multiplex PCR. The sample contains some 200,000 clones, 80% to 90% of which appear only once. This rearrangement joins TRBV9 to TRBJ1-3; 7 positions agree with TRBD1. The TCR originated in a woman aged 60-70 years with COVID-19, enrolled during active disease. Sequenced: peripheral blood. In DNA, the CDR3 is TGTGCCAGCAGCTCCCCCCTAGGTCGGGACAGAACTGGAAACACCATATATTTT. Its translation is CASSSPLGRDRTGNTIYF.